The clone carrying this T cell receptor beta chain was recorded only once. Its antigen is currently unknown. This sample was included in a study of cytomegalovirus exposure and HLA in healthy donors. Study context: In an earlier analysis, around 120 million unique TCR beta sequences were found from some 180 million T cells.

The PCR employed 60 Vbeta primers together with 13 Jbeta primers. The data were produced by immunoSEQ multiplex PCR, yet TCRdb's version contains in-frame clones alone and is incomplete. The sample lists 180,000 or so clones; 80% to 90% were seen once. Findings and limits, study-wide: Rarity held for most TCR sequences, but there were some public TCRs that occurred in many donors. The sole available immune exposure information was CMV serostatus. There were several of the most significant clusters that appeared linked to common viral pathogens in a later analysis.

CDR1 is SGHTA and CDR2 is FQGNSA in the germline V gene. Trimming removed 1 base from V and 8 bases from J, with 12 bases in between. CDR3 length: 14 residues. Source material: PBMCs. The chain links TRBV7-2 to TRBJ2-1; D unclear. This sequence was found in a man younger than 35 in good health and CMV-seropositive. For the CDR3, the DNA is TGTGCCAGCAGCTTAGTTCGGTTTTACGATGAGCAGTTCTTC. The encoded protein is CASSLVRFYDEQFF.